This TCR beta chain was obtained from a study of T cell responses to AZD1222 COVID-19 vaccine. Overall study results and limits: Vaccine-associated CD4 TCRs spanned spike, dominant at 160-218 and 743-854.

From germline, CDR1 is SGHRS and CDR2 YFSETQ. After removal of 0 bases from V and 6 bases from J, the junction contained 8 bases not matched to a gene. This CDR3 contains 16 residues. This clone was detected only once. Its antigen is unidentified. Sequencing used immunoSEQ multiplex PCR; TCRdb keeps in-frame clones, though not all of them. Of 150,000 to 200,000 clones in the sample, 85% to 90% were seen once. The TCR originated in an adult in good health. The J gene is TRBJ2-2, the V gene TRBV5-1; 7 positions match TRBD1. The sample here was peripheral blood, taken on day 0 of AZD1222 vaccination. CDR3 nucleotide sequence: TGCGCCAGCAGCTTGGATGGGGCAGGGGGTCCCGGGGAGCTGTTTTTT. Its translation is CASSLDGAGGPGELFF.